The 9 T cell receptor beta chains given below trace back to one sample, sequenced in a study of PD-1 blockade in mismatch repair-deficient tumors. TCRdb's table, derived via immunoSEQ multiplex PCR, lists solely in-frame clones and lacks some. The table shows about 14,000 clones, with around 86% occurring only once. Time point denoted: approximately ten-day in vitro stimulation with candidate neoantigen peptide 6. For these receptors, no antigen is known. Sequencing used cells cultured in vitro, obtained from a patient treated with pembrolizumab. The receptors were sampled from an adult with mismatch repair-deficient cancer.

This chain connects TRBV18 to TRBJ2-7, with D possibly matching TRBD2 (6 bases). The CDR3 spans 13 residues. Trimming removed 0 bases at V and 3 bases at J, with 6 bases between. Germline-derived CDR1 and CDR2 are KGHSH and LQKENI. The CDR3 DNA sequence: TGTGCCAGCTCACCACCGGGGGGCTACGAGCAGTACTTC. It codes for CASSPPGGYEQYF.

This sequence joins TRBV5-4 and TRBJ2-2, with unresolved D. This CDR3 contains 14 residues. Trimming shortened V by 4 bases and J by 2 bases, and 9 bases separated the two germline ends. Looked up from germline, CDR1 is SGHNT and CDR2 is YYREEE (reference sequence). DNA of the CDR3: TGTGCCAGCAGCCTACAGACTAACACCGGGGAGCTGTTTTTT. This translates into CASSLQTNTGELFF.

The V gene is TRBV4-1, the J gene TRBJ2-3, with 16 bases identical to TRBD2. The CDR3 totals 18 residues. Germline CDR1 and CDR2: MGHRA and YSYEKL. Losses at the gene ends were 4 bases for V and 4 bases for J; bases not matched to a gene: 8. CDR3 bases: TGCGCCAGCAGCCGATCGGGACTAGCGGGAGGGGGGTCAGATACGCAGTATTTT. It specifies CASSRSGLAGGGSDTQYF.

A single count supports this clone. The V gene is TRBV9, the J gene TRBJ2-7, with 9 bases identical to TRBD1. J lost 3 bases, V lost 1 base, and 5 bases had no gene match. The CDR3 is made up of 15 amino acids. Germline assignment: CDR1 SGDLS and CDR2 YYNGEE. The CDR3: CASSVSSGQGYEQYF. The CDR3, as DNA: TGTGCCAGCAGCGTATCCTCGGGACAGGGCTACGAGCAGTACTTC.

The gene calls are TRBV28 and TRBJ1-2; D might be TRBD1 (5 bases). Trimming left V 5 bases short and J 4 bases short, with 8 bases between. The germline V gene has CDR1 MDHEN and CDR2 SYDVKM. The CDR3 length is 12 residues. Here the CDR3 DNA reads TGTGCCAGCAGTAAAGGGGTCTATGGCTACACCTTC. This gives the protein CASSKGVYGYTF.

This chain links TRBV28 with TRBJ2-1, with TRBD1 identical over 9 bases. Germline V gene lookup returns CDR1 MDHEN and CDR2 SYDVKM. This CDR3 region has 15 residues. The V gene end was trimmed by 5 bases and the J gene end by 4 bases; junction bases not matched to a gene: 6. Here the CDR3 reads CASSTPGQGYNEQFF. In DNA form, the CDR3 reads TGTGCCAGCAGTACCCCGGGACAGGGATACAATGAGCAGTTCTTC. The full variable domain, with the rest looked up from reference TRBV28 and TRBJ2-1, is DVKVTQSSRYLVKRTGEKVFLECVQDMDHENMFWYRQDPGLGLRLIYFSYDVKMKEKGDIPEGYSVSREKKERFSLILESASTNQTSMYLCASSTPGQGYNEQFFGPGTRLTVL.

V is TRBV5-6 and J is TRBJ2-3; D unresolved. Looked up from germline, CDR1 is SGHDT and CDR2 is YYEEEE. This CDR3 is 14 amino acids long. V was pared by 4 bases and J by 2 bases, with 11 bases between. Here the CDR3 DNA reads TGTGCCAGCAGCGGCGAGCCAGACACAGATACGCAGTATTTT. The encoded protein is CASSGEPDTDTQYF.

The chain employs TRBV5-1 and TRBJ2-1, with unresolved D. The germline gives CDR1 SGHRS, CDR2 YFSETQ. CDR3 length equals 14 residues. The V end was cut by 0 bases, the J end by 10 bases, with 14 bases between. The CDR3 region is CASSLALAGVEQFF. The CDR3 DNA reads TGCGCCAGCAGCTTGGCCTTAGCCGGTGTGGAGCAGTTCTTC. Based on the CDR3 plus reference TRBV5-1 and TRBJ2-1, the full variable domain is KAGVTQTPRYLIKTRGQQVTLSCSPISGHRSVSWYQQTPGQGLQFLFEYFSETQRNKGNFPGRFSGRQFSNSRSEMNVSTLELGDSALYLCASSLALAGVEQFFGPGTRLTVL.

The chain combines TRBV7-3 with TRBJ2-7, with D perhaps matching TRBD1 or TRBD2 (5 bases each). Germline-derived CDR1 and CDR2 are SGHTA and FQGTGA. Deletions cut 2 bases from V and 0 bases from J, with 11 bases between. This CDR3 region has 15 residues. The CDR3 nucleotides read TGTGCCAGCAGCTTAGCTGGGACGAGCTCCTACGAGCAGTACTTC. Translating it yields CASSLAGTSSYEQYF.